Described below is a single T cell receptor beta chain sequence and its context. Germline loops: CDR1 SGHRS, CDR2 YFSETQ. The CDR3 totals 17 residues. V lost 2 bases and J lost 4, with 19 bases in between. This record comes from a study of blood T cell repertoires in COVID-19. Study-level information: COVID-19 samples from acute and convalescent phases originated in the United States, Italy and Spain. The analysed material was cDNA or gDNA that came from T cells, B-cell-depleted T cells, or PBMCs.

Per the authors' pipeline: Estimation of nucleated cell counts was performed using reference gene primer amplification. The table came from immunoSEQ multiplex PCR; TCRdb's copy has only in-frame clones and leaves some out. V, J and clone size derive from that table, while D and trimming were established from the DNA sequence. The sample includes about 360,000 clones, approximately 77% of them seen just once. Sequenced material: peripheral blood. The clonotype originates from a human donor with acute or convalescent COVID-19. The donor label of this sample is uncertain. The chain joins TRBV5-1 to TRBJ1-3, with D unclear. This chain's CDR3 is CASSFESGQTHGNTIYF. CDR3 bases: TGCGCCAGCAGCTTTGAGAGCGGGCAAACTCACGGAAACACCATATATTTT.